The sequence of this TCR beta chain was determined in a study of beta chain features in type 1 diabetes. With 4 bases removed from V and 4 bases from J, the gap between germline ends came to 9 bases. The germline V gene has CDR1 SNHLY and CDR2 FYNNEI. The CDR3 totals 13 residues. Investigators reverse transcribed all isolated RNA, so they sequenced expressed TCRB transcripts. Clones were read by immunoSEQ multiplex PCR, and TCRdb kept only the in-frame ones, dropping some. This sample has 310,000 or so clones, with 6.5% to 10% found just once. This receptor was obtained from a woman younger than 30 in good health. The rearrangement uses TRBV2 and TRBJ2-3; D unclear. Sequencing was done on a sample of central memory CD4+ T cells from blood. The CDR3: CASSVIEADTQYF. CDR3 DNA sequence: TGTGCCAGCAGTGTTATAGAGGCAGATACGCAGTATTTT.